This T cell receptor beta chain was recorded in a study of T cells in Graves' hyperthyroidism and ophthalmopathy. With 2 bases removed from V and 0 bases from J, the gap between germline ends came to 24 bases. CDR1 and CDR2 from the germline V gene are SGDLS and YYNGEE. This CDR3 has 20 amino acids. Findings and caveats of the study: In simple terms, a model built on 13 V-J features told ophthalmopathy apart from stable hyperthyroidism.

This clonotype was counted between two and nine times. What it recognizes is unknown. The diagnoses drew upon clinical symptoms, serum thyroxine and TRAb, thyroid ultrasound and orbital computed tomography. The TCR beta CDR3 regions underwent amplification using RNA transcripts as the source. TCR CDR3 underwent first-round RT-PCR with the HTBI primer set. TCRdb recomputed calls from the multiplex PCR reads with MiXCR, one row per CDR3 protein. The sample lists a few hundred thousand distinct CDR3 sequences; about 17% were seen once. Sequenced material: blood. The TCR was taken from a man between 40 and 49 years old with Graves' hyperthyroidism. The chain joins TRBV9 to TRBJ2-4; D possibly corresponds to TRBD1 (5 bases). CDR3 sequence reads: CASSVGERSGRAIAKNIQYF. DNA of the CDR3: TGTGCCAGCAGCGTTGGAGAAAGGTCGGGCAGGGCCATAGCCAAAAACATTCAGTACTTC.